A selection of T cell receptor beta chains follows, all from one sample in a study of siplizumab effects on memory and regulatory T cells. Sequencing used immunoSEQ multiplex PCR; TCRdb keeps in-frame clones, though not all of them. Found here are about 87,000 clones, about 94% of them singletons; the top ten hold over 0.25%. The source material was non-Treg CD4+ T cells sorted from blood. The receptors derive from a human donor in good health. CDR3s include the opening cysteine and the closing phenylalanine or tryptophan. Some rows mark clone size as missing; the rest say once, few, many or name a class of expanded clone.

NA	TRBV7-3	TRBJ1-2	CASSPDGRANYGYTF
NA	TRBV7-9	TRBJ2-1	CASSRRNTAYNEQFF
NA	TRBV2	TRBJ2-5	CASSADRVGQETQYF
once	TRBV9	TRBJ1-6	CASSVTGNSPLHF
NA	TRBV7-3	TRBJ2-1	CASSSGTSLLNEQFF
NA	TRBV7-9	TRBJ2-5	CASSQRLRNQETQYF
NA	TRBV19	TRBJ1-1	CASSIAITEQGTEAFF
NA	TRBV10-1	TRBJ1-1	CASSAGGGGTEAFF
once	TRBV7-2	TRBJ2-5	CASSLAGVETQYF
NA	TRBV5-4	TRBJ2-3	CASSSRTGPWDTQYF
NA	TRBV19	TRBJ1-2	CASSTDRGVYGYTF
NA	TRBV29-1	TRBJ2-5	CSVRTSGQETQYF
NA	TRBV2	TRBJ1-5	CASRDTGFSRNNQPQHF
once	TRBV2	TRBJ1-1	CASTRDRNTEAFF
NA	TRBV6-1	TRBJ1-2	CASTPADGANYGYTF
once	TRBV11-1	TRBJ2-7	CASSLAGTGLYEQYF
NA	TRBV11-2	TRBJ1-2	CASRSLGKADNYGYTF
NA	TRBV5-1	TRBJ1-2	CASSLGTAGGTF
NA	TRBV4-1	TRBJ1-2	CASSHPGGSYGYTF
NA	TRBV7-2	TRBJ2-5	CASSLNQETQYF
NA	TRBV2	TRBJ2-7	CASSEAGPPYEQYF
NA	TRBV14	TRBJ1-1	CASSQGNRAEAFF
NA	TRBV6-6	TRBJ1-2	CASSYSIGGSYGYTF
NA	TRBV28	TRBJ1-3	CASTRTERDTIYF
once	TRBV5-1	TRBJ2-3	CASRFVQGTADTQYF
NA	TRBV7-9	TRBJ2-1	CASELRGVGAGEQFF
NA	TRBV11-2	TRBJ2-2	CASSLRQGRGTGELFF
NA	TRBV6-6	TRBJ1-2	CASSPTGVAGYTF
NA	TRBV9	TRBJ1-3	CASSSPAGNTIYF
NA	TRBV4-1	TRBJ1-1	CASSQAQGLNTEAFF
NA	TRBV7-2	TRBJ2-3	CASSSYTDTQYF
NA	TRBV7-6	TRBJ2-2	CASSRTHTLNTGELFF
NA	TRBV6-5	TRBJ1-1	CASSYEWSSKGTEAFF
NA	TRBV30	TRBJ1-1	CASNRGITEAFF
once	TRBV5-1	TRBJ2-3	CASSGLAGGFGVGDTQYF
NA	TRBV7-2	TRBJ2-5	CASSFAGRGSQETQYF
NA	TRBV7-3	TRBJ1-4	CASSATGTVGEKLFF
NA	TRBV4-3	TRBJ2-7	CASSQEGGLGQYF
NA	TRBV5-1	TRBJ2-5	CASSFSKGETQYF
NA	TRBV2	TRBJ1-5	CASRAGTGSVSQHF
NA	TRBV14	TRBJ2-3	CASSQELAGTDTQYF
NA	TRBV15	TRBJ2-1	CATSRAGTVNNEQFF
NA	TRBV30	TRBJ2-7	CAWRAPGQGYEQYF
NA	TRBV4-1	TRBJ2-7	CASSGGRQGLAEQYF